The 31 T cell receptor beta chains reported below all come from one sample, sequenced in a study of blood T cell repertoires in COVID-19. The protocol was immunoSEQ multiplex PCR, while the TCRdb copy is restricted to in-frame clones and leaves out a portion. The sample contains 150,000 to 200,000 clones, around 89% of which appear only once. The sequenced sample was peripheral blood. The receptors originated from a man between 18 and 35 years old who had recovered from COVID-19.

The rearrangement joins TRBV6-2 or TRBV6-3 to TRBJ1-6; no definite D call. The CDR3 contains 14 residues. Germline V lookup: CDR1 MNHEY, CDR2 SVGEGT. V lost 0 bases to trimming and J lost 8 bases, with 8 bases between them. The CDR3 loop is CASSYSGSYSPLHF. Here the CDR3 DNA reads TGTGCCAGCAGTTACTCCGGTAGTTATTCACCCCTCCACTTT.

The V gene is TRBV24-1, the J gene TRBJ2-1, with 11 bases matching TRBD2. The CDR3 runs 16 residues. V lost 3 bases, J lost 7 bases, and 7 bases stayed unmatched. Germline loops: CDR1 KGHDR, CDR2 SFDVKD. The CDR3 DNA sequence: TGTGCCACCAGTGATATCGATAGCGGGAGGGTTAATGAGCAGTTCTTC. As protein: CATSDIDSGRVNEQFF.

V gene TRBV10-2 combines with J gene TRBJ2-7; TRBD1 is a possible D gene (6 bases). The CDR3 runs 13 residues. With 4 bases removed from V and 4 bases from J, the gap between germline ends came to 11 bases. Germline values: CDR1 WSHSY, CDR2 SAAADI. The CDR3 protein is CASSGGQRYEQYF. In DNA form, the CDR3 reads TGCGCCAGCAGTGGCGGACAGAGATACGAGCAGTACTTC.

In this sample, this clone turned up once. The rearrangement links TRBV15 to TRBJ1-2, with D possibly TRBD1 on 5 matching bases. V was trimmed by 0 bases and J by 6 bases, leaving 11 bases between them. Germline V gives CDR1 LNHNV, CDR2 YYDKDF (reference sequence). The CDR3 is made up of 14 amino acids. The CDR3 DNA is TGTGCCACCAGCAGAGATAAGGGGAGGAATGGCTACACCTTC. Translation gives CATSRDKGRNGYTF.

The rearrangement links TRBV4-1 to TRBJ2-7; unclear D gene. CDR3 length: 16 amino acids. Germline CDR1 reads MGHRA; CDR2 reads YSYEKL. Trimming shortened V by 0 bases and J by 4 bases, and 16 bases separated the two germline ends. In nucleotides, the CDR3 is TGCGCCAGCAGCCAAGAACGTTCAGGTTTTGCGTACGAGCAGTACTTC. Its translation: CASSQERSGFAYEQYF.

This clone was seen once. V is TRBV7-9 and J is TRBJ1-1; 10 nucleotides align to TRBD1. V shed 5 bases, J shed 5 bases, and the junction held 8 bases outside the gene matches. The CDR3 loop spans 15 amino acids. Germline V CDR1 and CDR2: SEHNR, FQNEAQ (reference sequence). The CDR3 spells CASSPDRGLETEAFF. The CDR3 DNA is TGTGCCAGCAGCCCCGACAGGGGGCTTGAAACTGAAGCTTTCTTT.

CDR3: CSVEILGAEQYF. DNA of the CDR3: TGCAGCGTTGAGATCCTTGGGGCCGAGCAGTACTTC. The chain is built from TRBV29-1 and TRBJ2-7; TRBD1 is a possible D gene (5 bases). CDR3 length equals 12 residues. Germline V gene data show CDR1 as SQVTM and CDR2 as ANQGSEA. The ends were cut back, 3 bases at V and 6 bases at J, with 12 bases in the middle.

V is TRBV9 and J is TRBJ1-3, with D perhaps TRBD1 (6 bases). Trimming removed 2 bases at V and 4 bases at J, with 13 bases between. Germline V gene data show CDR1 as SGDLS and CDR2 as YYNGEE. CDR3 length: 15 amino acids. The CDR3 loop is CASSVLGTSGNTIYF. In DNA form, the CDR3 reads TGTGCCAGCAGCGTTTTGGGGACATCCGGAAACACCATATATTTT.

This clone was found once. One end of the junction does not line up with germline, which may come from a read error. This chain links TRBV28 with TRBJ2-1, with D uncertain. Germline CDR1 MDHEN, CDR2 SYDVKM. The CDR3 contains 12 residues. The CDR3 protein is CASSPFSGGLIF. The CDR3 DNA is TGTGCCAGCAGCCCTTTTTCTGGCGGCTTGATCTTC.

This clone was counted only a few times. The CDR3 DNA reads TGCGCCAGCAGCCCTCGGACTAGTGGGACAGATACGCAGTATTTT. This codes for CASSPRTSGTDTQYF. V and J are TRBV4-3 and TRBJ2-3, with 7 bases fitting TRBD2. Germline CDR1 LGHNA, CDR2 YSLEER. With V trimmed by 4 bases and J by 3 bases, 7 bases remained unmatched. The CDR3 spans 15 residues.

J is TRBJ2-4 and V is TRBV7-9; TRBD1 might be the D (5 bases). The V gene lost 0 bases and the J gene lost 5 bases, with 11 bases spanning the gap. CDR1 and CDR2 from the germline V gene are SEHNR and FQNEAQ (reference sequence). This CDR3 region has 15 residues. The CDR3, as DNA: TGTGCCAGCAGCTTAGCCCGAGACAGAGAAAACATTCAGTACTTC. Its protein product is CASSLARDRENIQYF.

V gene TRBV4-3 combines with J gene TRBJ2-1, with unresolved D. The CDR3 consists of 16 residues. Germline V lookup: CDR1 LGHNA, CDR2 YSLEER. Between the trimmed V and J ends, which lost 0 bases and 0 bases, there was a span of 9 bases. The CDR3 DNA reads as TGCGCCAGCAGCCAAGAGGGCCAGAGCTCCTACAATGAGCAGTTCTTC. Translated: CASSQEGQSSYNEQFF.

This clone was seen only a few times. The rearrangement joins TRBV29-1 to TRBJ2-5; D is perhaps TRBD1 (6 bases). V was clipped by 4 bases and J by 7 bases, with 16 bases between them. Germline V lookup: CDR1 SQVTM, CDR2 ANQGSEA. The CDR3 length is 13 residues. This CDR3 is CSVARQDGGTQYF. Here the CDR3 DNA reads TGCAGCGTTGCCCGACAGGACGGTGGGACCCAGTACTTC.

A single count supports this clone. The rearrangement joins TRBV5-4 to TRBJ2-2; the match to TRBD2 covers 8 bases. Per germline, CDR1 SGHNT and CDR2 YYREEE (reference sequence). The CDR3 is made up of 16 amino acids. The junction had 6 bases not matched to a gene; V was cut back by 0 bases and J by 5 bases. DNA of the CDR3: TGTGCCAGCAGCTTGGCCGGGACTAGAGCTACCGGGGAGCTGTTTTTT. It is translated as CASSLAGTRATGELFF.

CDR3 nucleotides: TGTGCCAGCCGAACTACAGGGACCTACGAGCAGTACTTC. It encodes CASRTTGTYEQYF. This chain connects TRBV27 to TRBJ2-7; maybe TRBD1 (6 bases). The V end lost 8 bases, the J end lost 2 bases, and 13 bases lay between the germline ends. The CDR3 contains 13 residues. Germline values: CDR1 MNHEY, CDR2 SMNVEV (reference sequence).

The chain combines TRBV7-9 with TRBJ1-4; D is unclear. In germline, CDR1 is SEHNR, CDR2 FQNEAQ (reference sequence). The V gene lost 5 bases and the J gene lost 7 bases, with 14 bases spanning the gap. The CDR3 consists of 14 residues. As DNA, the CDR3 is TGTGCCAGCAGCCTAGAAGTTACTGGTGAAAAACTGTTTTTT. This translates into CASSLEVTGEKLFF.

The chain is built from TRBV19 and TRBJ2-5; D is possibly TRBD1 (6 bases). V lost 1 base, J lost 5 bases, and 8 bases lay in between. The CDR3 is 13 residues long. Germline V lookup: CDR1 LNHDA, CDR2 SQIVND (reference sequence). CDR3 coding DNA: TGTGCCAGTAGTATAGTTAGGGGGGAGACCCAGTACTTC. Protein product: CASSIVRGETQYF.

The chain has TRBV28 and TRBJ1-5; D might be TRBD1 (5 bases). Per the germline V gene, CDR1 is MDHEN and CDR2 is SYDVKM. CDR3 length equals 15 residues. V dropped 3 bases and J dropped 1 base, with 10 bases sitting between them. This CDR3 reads CASSFAGVSNQPQHF. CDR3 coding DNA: TGTGCCAGCAGTTTCGCGGGGGTGAGCAATCAGCCCCAGCATTTT.

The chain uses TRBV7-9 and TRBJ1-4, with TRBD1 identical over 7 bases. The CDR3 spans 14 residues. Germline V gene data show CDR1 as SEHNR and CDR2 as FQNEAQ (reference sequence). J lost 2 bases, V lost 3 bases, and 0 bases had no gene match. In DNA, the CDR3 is TGTGCCAGCAGCTTCAGGGGGACTAATGAAAAACTGTTTTTT. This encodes CASSFRGTNEKLFF.

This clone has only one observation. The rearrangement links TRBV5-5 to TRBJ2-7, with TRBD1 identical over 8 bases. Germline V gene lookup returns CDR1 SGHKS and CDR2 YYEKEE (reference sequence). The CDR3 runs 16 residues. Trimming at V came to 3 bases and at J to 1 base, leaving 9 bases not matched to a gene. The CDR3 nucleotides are TGTGCCAGCAGCTCGTGGACAGGGACCGTATCCTACGAGCAGTACTTC. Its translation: CASSSWTGTVSYEQYF.

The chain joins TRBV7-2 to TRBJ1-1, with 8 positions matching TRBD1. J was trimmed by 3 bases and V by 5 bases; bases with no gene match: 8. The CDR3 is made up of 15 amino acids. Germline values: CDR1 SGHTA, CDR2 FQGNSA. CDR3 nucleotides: TGTGCCAGCAGCCGGCGGGACAGGAAGGACACTGAAGCTTTCTTT. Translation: CASSRRDRKDTEAFF.

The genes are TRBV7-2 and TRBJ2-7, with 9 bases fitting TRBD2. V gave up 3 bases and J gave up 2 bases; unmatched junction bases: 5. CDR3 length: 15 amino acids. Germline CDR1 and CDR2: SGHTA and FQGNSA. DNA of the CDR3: TGTGCCAGCAGCTTTATGGCGGGAGGGCCCTACGAGCAGTACTTC. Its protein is CASSFMAGGPYEQYF.

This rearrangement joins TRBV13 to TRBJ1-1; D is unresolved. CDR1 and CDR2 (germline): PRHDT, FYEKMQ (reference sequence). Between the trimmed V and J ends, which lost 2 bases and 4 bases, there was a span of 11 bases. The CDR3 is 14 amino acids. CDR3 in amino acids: CASSLTLRITEAFF. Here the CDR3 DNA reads TGTGCCAGCAGCTTAACGCTAAGAATCACTGAAGCTTTCTTT.

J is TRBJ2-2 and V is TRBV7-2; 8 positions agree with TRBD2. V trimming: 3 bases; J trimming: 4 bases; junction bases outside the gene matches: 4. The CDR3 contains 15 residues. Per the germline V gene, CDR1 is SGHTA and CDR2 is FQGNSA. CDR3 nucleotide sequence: TGTGCCAGCAGCTTGGTTAGCGGGACCACCGGGGAGCTGTTTTTT. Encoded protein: CASSLVSGTTGELFF.

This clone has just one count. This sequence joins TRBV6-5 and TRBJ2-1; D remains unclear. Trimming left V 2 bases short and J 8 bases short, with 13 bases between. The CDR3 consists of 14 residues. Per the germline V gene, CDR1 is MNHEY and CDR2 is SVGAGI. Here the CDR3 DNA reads TGTGCCAGCAGTTACGCTGGTGAGTCTTATGAGCAGTTCTTC. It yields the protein CASSYAGESYEQFF.

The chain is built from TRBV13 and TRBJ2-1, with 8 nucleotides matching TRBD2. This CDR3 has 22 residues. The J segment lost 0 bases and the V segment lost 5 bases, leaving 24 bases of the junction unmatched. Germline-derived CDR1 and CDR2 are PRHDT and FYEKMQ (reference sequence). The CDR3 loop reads CASSPPPSTSEGDRSSYNEQFF. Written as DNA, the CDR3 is TGTGCCAGCAGCCCCCCTCCTTCGACTAGCGAAGGGGATCGGAGCTCCTACAATGAGCAGTTCTTC.

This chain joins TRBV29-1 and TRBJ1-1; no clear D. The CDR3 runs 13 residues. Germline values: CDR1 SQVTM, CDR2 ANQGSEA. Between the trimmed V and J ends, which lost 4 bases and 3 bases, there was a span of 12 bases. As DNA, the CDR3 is TGCAGCGTTGTAAGTCAGCGAGACACTGAAGCTTTCTTT. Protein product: CSVVSQRDTEAFF.

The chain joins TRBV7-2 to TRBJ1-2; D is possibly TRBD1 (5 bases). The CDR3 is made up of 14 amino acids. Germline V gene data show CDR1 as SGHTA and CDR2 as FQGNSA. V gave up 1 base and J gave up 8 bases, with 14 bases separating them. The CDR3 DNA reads TGTGCCAGCAGCTTAGACTGGGGGAGGGAAGGCTACACCTTC. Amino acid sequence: CASSLDWGREGYTF.

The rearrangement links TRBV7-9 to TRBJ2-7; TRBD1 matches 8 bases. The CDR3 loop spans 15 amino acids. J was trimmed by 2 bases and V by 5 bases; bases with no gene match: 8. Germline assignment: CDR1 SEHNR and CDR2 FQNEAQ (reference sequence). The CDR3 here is CASSPPDREPYEQYF. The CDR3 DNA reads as TGTGCCAGCAGCCCGCCGGACAGGGAACCCTACGAGCAGTACTTC.

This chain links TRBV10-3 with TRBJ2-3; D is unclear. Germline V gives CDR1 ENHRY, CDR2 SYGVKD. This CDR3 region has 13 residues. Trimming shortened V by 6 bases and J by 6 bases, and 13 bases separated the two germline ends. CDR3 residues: CAISPPLGDTQYF. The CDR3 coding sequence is TGTGCCATCAGCCCACCCCTCGGGGATACGCAGTATTTT.

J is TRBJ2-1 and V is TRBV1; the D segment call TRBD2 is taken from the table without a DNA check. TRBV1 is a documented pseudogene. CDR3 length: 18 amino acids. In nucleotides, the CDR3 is TGCACCAGCAGCCAAGCGGCTAGCGGGTGGTTTTCCTACAATGAGCAGTTCTTC. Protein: CTSSQAASGWFSYNEQFF.